A single sample gave rise to the 11 T cell receptor beta chains below, sequenced in a study of PD-L1 blockade in urothelial cancer. The repertoire was sequenced with immunoSEQ multiplex PCR; TCRdb's copy has only in-frame clones and lacks some. The sample has under 55,000 clones; around 80% are singletons. The time point was: peripheral blood 6 weeks after treatment start. The specimen was PBMCs, collected around atezolizumab (anti-PD-L1) treatment. All receptors come from a man between 60 and 75 years old with urothelial cancer.

Details on this clone: At one of its ends the junction is not consistent with the germline gene, which may arise from a read error. This sequence joins TRBV29-1 and TRBJ2-5, with TRBD1 matching over 9 bases. The germline V gene encodes CDR1 SQVTM and CDR2 ANQGSEA. This CDR3 region has 14 residues. The CDR3 region has the DNA TGCAGCGTTGACGCAGTACAGGGGGCAGAGGCCCAGTACTTC. It encodes CSVDAVQGAEAQYF.

This chain uses TRBV18 with TRBJ2-5; D possibly corresponds to TRBD1 (6 bases). V lost 3 bases and J 1 base, leaving 12 bases between the germline ends. The CDR3 is made up of 15 amino acids. Germline loops: CDR1 KGHSH, CDR2 LQKENI. This CDR3 is CASSPIGQPQETQYF. CDR3 nucleotides: TGTGCCAGCTCACCGATAGGACAGCCCCAAGAGACCCAGTACTTC.

V and J are TRBV18 and TRBJ1-4, with 7 bases that match TRBD1. Germline CDR1 reads KGHSH; CDR2 reads LQKENI. V shed 9 bases, J shed 3 bases, and the junction held 10 bases outside the gene matches. This CDR3 is 15 amino acids long. CDR3 amino acids: CASHTETGSNEKLFF. CDR3 in DNA: TGTGCCAGTCACACCGAGACAGGGTCTAATGAAAAACTGTTTTTT.

This clone was counted a single time. The V gene is TRBV6-5, the J gene TRBJ2-7, with D perhaps TRBD1 (6 bases). Germline-derived CDR1 and CDR2 are MNHEY and SVGAGI. This CDR3 region has 13 residues. Trimming shortened V by 6 bases and J by 2 bases, and 11 bases separated the two germline ends. The CDR3 region has the DNA TGTGCCAGCAGCACACAGGGAGCCTACGAGCAGTACTTC. Amino acid sequence: CASSTQGAYEQYF.

The V gene is TRBV10-3, the J gene TRBJ2-7; weak D call: TRBD1 (5 bases). V lost 10 bases, J lost 4 bases, and 17 bases lay in between. Germline V gives CDR1 ENHRY, CDR2 SYGVKD. The CDR3 consists of 13 residues. The CDR3: CATAGPQGYEQYF. The CDR3 DNA is TGTGCCACAGCCGGACCCCAGGGATACGAGCAGTACTTC.

V gene TRBV30 combines with J gene TRBJ2-1; D uncertain. This CDR3 is 13 amino acids long. Germline lookup yields CDR1 GTSNPN and CDR2 SVGIG (reference sequence). V was trimmed by 0 bases and J by 2 bases, leaving 5 bases between them. CDR3 loop: CAWSVNTYNEQFF. The CDR3 DNA is TGTGCCTGGAGTGTAAACACCTACAATGAGCAGTTCTTC.

CDR3 coding DNA: TGTGCCAGCTCACCACCGACAGGGAACTATGGCTACACCTTC. Translating gives CASSPPTGNYGYTF. The chain combines TRBV18 with TRBJ1-2; 7 nucleotides align to TRBD1. The germline gives CDR1 KGHSH, CDR2 LQKENI. Trimming took 0 bases from V and 2 from J; bases not matched to a gene: 0. The CDR3 has 14 amino acids.

The chain combines TRBV5-6 with TRBJ1-6; D is ambiguous. This CDR3 is built from 14 residues. With 3 bases removed from V and 10 bases from J, the gap between germline ends came to 14 bases. Germline V CDR1 and CDR2: SGHDT, YYEEEE. Here the CDR3 reads CASSYRGWESPLHF. The CDR3 DNA follows: TGTGCCAGCAGCTATAGAGGGTGGGAATCACCCCTCCACTTT.

The chain has TRBV9 and TRBJ1-1; no clear D. Trimming stripped 1 base from V and 1 base from J, with 5 bases between. The CDR3 spans 13 residues. The germline V gene has CDR1 SGDLS and CDR2 YYNGEE. The CDR3 spells CASSVTGNTEAFF. DNA for the CDR3: TGTGCCAGCAGCGTAACGGGGAACACTGAAGCTTTCTTT.

CDR3 sequence reads: CASSQDVVGYTF. CDR3 DNA sequence: TGCGCCAGCAGCCAAGATGTAGTGGGCTACACCTTC. This chain joins TRBV4-1 and TRBJ1-2; unclear D gene. CDR3 size: 12 residues. Germline V gene lookup returns CDR1 MGHRA and CDR2 YSYEKL. With 0 bases removed from V and 8 bases from J, the gap between germline ends came to 7 bases.

Concerning this clone: Other DNA sequences in the sample encode the same CDR3. The chain joins TRBV6-5 to TRBJ2-2; D is undetermined. CDR1 is MNHEY, CDR2 SVGAGI, per germline. V lost 3 bases and J lost 3, with 8 bases in between. This CDR3 spans 14 amino acids. The chain's CDR3 is CASSYSRDTGELFF. The CDR3 DNA reads TGTGCCAGCAGTTATAGCAGAGACACCGGGGAGCTGTTTTTT.